The 18 T cell receptor beta chains below come from one sample, sequenced in a study of OX40 agonist ivuxolimab in advanced cancers. Clones were read by immunoSEQ multiplex PCR, and TCRdb kept only the in-frame ones, dropping some. The data hold approximately 94,000 clones, with more than 75% observed a single time. Here the sequenced sample was CD4+ or CD8+ T cells sorted from blood, taken in a trial of the OX40 agonist ivuxolimab. These TCRs come from an adult with an advanced solid tumor such as melanoma, head and neck, liver or kidney cancer.

The rearrangement links TRBV19 to TRBJ2-1; 9 positions agree with TRBD2. CDR3 length equals 14 residues. Germline CDR1 LNHDA, CDR2 SQIVND (reference sequence). Trimming cost V 3 bases and J 8 bases; bases outside gene matches: 5. CDR3 loop: CASSMISGSHEQFF. The CDR3 DNA sequence: TGTGCCAGTAGTATGATTAGCGGGAGCCATGAGCAGTTCTTC.

This chain joins TRBV5-4 and TRBJ1-2; TRBD1 aligns across 7 bases. Germline-derived CDR1 and CDR2 are SGHNT and YYREEE (reference sequence). Losses at the gene ends were 0 bases for V and 7 bases for J; bases not matched to a gene: 6. The CDR3 spans 14 residues. CDR3 nucleotide sequence: TGTGCCAGCAGCTTGGACAGGGGAGGCTCTGGCTACACCTTC. The encoded protein is CASSLDRGGSGYTF.

The chain carries TRBV9 and TRBJ1-5; TRBD1 might be the D (6 bases). V was clipped by 4 bases and J by 6 bases, with 14 bases between them. The CDR3 is 14 residues long. CDR1 and CDR2 from the germline V gene are SGDLS and YYNGEE. For the CDR3, the DNA is TGTGCCAGCAGCCCAGGACAGCCGGGTCAGCCCCAGCATTTT. Protein: CASSPGQPGQPQHF.

The rearrangement joins TRBV28 to TRBJ2-7; perhaps D is TRBD1 or TRBD2 (5 bases each). The CDR3 runs to 15 residues. Trimming shortened V by 8 bases and J by 4 bases, and 21 bases separated the two germline ends. In germline, CDR1 is MDHEN, CDR2 SYDVKM. CDR3 DNA sequence: TGTGCCAGCCACTCCAGGGACGGAACCTCTTACGAGCAGTACTTC. Translation gives CASHSRDGTSYEQYF.

The genes are TRBV30 and TRBJ2-4, with D possibly matching TRBD1 (5 bases). Germline V gene sequence: CDR1 GTSNPN, CDR2 SVGIG (reference sequence). Trimming took off 3 bases at V and 0 bases at J, with 6 bases between the two ends. The CDR3 has 13 residues. As DNA, the CDR3 is TGTGCCTGGAGAGGGGTAGCCAAAAACATTCAGTACTTC. Encoded protein: CAWRGVAKNIQYF.

The rearrangement uses TRBV19 and TRBJ1-2, with 9 bases lining up with TRBD1. In germline, CDR1 is LNHDA, CDR2 SQIVND (reference sequence). The CDR3 totals 13 residues. The trim removed 5 bases at V and 8 bases at J, leaving 6 bases unmatched. The CDR3 region is CASSEQGAQGYTF. The CDR3 DNA reads TGTGCCAGTAGTGAACAGGGGGCTCAAGGCTACACCTTC.

The chain uses TRBV19 and TRBJ1-2; 9 bases align to TRBD1. Per germline, CDR1 LNHDA and CDR2 SQIVND (reference sequence). This CDR3 comprises 14 residues. The ends lost 5 bases at V and 7 bases at J; junction bases unmatched: 8. The CDR3 bases are TGTGCCAGTAGTGGACAGGGGTCCCAAGGTGGCTACACCTTC. Its protein product is CASSGQGSQGGYTF.

This chain uses TRBV5-6 with TRBJ1-5, with D maybe TRBD1 (5 bases). Germline CDR1 SGHDT, CDR2 YYEEEE. V was clipped by 4 bases and J by 3 bases, with 8 bases between them. The CDR3 contains 13 residues. The CDR3 sequence is CASSKGANQPQHF. The CDR3 DNA reads as TGTGCCAGCAGCAAAGGGGCCAATCAGCCCCAGCATTTT.

The chain recombines TRBV10-3 with TRBJ1-5; D uncertain. Trimming pared 6 bases from V and 5 bases from J, leaving 11 bases between. Germline-derived CDR1 and CDR2 are ENHRY and SYGVKD. The CDR3 has 13 residues. This CDR3 is CAISYSTDQPQHF. As DNA, the CDR3 is TGTGCCATCAGCTACAGCACCGATCAGCCCCAGCATTTT.

V and J are TRBV7-3 and TRBJ2-2; 8 nucleotides align to TRBD2. The CDR3 spans 16 residues. V trimming: 5 bases; J trimming: 4 bases; junction bases outside the gene matches: 9. Germline V gene data show CDR1 as SGHTA and CDR2 as FQGTGA. The CDR3: CASSPQKGTSTGELFF. The CDR3 bases are TGTGCCAGCAGCCCCCAGAAGGGGACTAGCACCGGGGAGCTGTTTTTT.

The rearrangement uses TRBV7-9 and TRBJ2-3; D uncertain. The CDR3 is 14 amino acids. Deletions cut 2 bases from V and 0 bases from J, with 6 bases between. Germline loops: CDR1 SEHNR, CDR2 FQNEAQ (reference sequence). CDR3 loop: CASSLSSSTDTQYF. The CDR3 nucleotides are TGTGCCAGCAGCTTAAGTAGTAGCACAGATACGCAGTATTTT.

The V gene is TRBV5-4, the J gene TRBJ2-2, with no clear D. The V gene lost 4 bases and the J gene lost 6 bases, with 10 bases spanning the gap. The CDR3 is 13 amino acids. Per the germline V gene, CDR1 is SGHNT and CDR2 is YYREEE (reference sequence). The CDR3 DNA follows: TGTGCCAGCAGCCAAGACCTCCCCGGGGAGCTGTTTTTT. It encodes CASSQDLPGELFF.

The chain is built from TRBV5-4 and TRBJ2-3; unclear D gene. This CDR3 has 14 residues. Trimming took 0 bases from V and 3 from J, leaving 8 bases between them. Germline values: CDR1 SGHNT, CDR2 YYREEE (reference sequence). CDR3 coding DNA: TGTGCCAGCAGCTTGGCTCCAGCTACAGATACGCAGTATTTT. This codes for CASSLAPATDTQYF.

This chain links TRBV4-3 with TRBJ2-7, with 14 bases aligning to TRBD2. The CDR3 sequence is 17 residues long. Looked up from germline, CDR1 is LGHNA and CDR2 is YSLEER. The V gene end was trimmed by 1 base and the J gene end by 7 bases; junction bases not matched to a gene: 9. The DNA of the CDR3 is TGCGCCAGCAGCCAAGTTGCGACTAGCGGGAGGGCCGGGGAGCAGTACTTC. Amino acids: CASSQVATSGRAGEQYF.

The genes are TRBV6-5 and TRBJ1-2, with D uncertain. Trimming took off 6 bases at V and 4 bases at J, with 12 bases between the two ends. Looked up from germline, CDR1 is MNHEY and CDR2 is SVGAGI. The CDR3 is 13 amino acids. The CDR3 sequence: CASRLGQLYGYTF. The CDR3, as DNA: TGTGCCAGCAGGCTCGGCCAGCTCTATGGCTACACCTTC.

The chain carries TRBV20-1 and TRBJ2-5; D gene ambiguous. The CDR3 loop spans 11 amino acids. The ends were cut back, 3 bases at V and 5 bases at J, with 7 bases in the middle. Germline lookup yields CDR1 DFQATT and CDR2 SNEGSKA (reference sequence). The CDR3 protein is CSARLTETQYF. CDR3 DNA sequence: TGCAGTGCTAGGTTGACGGAGACCCAGTACTTC.

This sequence joins TRBV5-1 and TRBJ2-3, with 9 bases aligning to TRBD2. CDR3 length equals 14 residues. The V gene end was trimmed by 5 bases and the J gene end by 5 bases; junction bases not matched to a gene: 6. CDR1 SGHRS and CDR2 YFSETQ come from the germline V gene. Here the CDR3 DNA reads TGCGCCAGCAGACCGACTAGCGGACAAGATACGCAGTATTTT. Translation gives CASRPTSGQDTQYF.

V usage is TRBV2 and J usage is TRBJ1-4, with TRBD1 as a possible D gene (5 bases). The germline V and J ends were trimmed by 6 bases and 0 bases, with 11 bases remaining between them. CDR1 is SNHLY and CDR2 is FYNNEI in the germline V gene. The CDR3 extends over 15 amino acids. The CDR3: CASRRMTATNEKLFF. CDR3 bases: TGTGCCAGCAGAAGGATGACAGCAACTAATGAAAAACTGTTTTTT.